The rows below give T cell receptor beta chains drawn from one sample of a study of OX40 agonist ivuxolimab in advanced cancers. Profiled with immunoSEQ multiplex PCR; TCRdb holds only in-frame clones, not every one. The profile shows under 100,000 clones, approximately 87% of them singletons. The input for sequencing was CD4+ or CD8+ T cells sorted from blood, taken in a trial of the OX40 agonist ivuxolimab. The source of these receptors is an adult with an advanced solid tumor such as melanoma, head and neck, liver or kidney cancer. CDR3s include the opening cysteine and the closing phenylalanine or tryptophan. Each record gives: D gene, clone size, V gene, J gene, CDR3 protein, CDR3 DNA. The D gene is left open where the match is weak. Clone size is stated in some rows and not others, as once, few, many or a class when expanded.

d_call: TRBD2
clone_size: .
v_call: TRBV7-2
j_call: TRBJ2-7
cdr3_aa: CASSTSGGAYEQYF
cdr3_nt: TGTGCCAGCAGTACTAGCGGGGGGGCCTACGAGCAGTACTTC

d_call: TRBD1
clone_size: .
v_call: TRBV5-6
j_call: TRBJ1-4
cdr3_aa: CASSSGQPGGKLFF
cdr3_nt: TGTGCCAGCAGCTCGGGACAGCCCGGAGGAAAACTGTTTTTT

d_call: TRBD2
clone_size: .
v_call: TRBV27
j_call: TRBJ2-3
cdr3_aa: CASSPSAGASTDTQYF
cdr3_nt: TGTGCCAGCAGTCCATCAGCGGGGGCCAGCACAGATACGCAGTATTTT

d_call: TRBD1
clone_size: .
v_call: TRBV5-4
j_call: TRBJ1-3
cdr3_aa: CASSVGQVLSGNTIYF
cdr3_nt: TGTGCCAGCAGCGTGGGACAGGTCCTCTCTGGAAACACCATATATTTT

d_call: TRBD1
clone_size: once
v_call: TRBV7-2
j_call: TRBJ1-4
cdr3_aa: CASRGTGASNEKLFF
cdr3_nt: TGTGCCAGCAGGGGAACAGGGGCCTCTAATGAAAAACTGTTTTTT

d_call: TRBD2
clone_size: .
v_call: TRBV7-7
j_call: TRBJ2-1
cdr3_aa: CASSISGGSHNEQFF
cdr3_nt: TGTGCTAGCAGCATAAGCGGGGGCTCCCACAATGAGCAGTTCTTC

d_call: .
clone_size: .
v_call: TRBV5-5
j_call: TRBJ1-5
cdr3_aa: CASSLQSGGNQPQHF
cdr3_nt: TGTGCCAGCAGCTTGCAGTCCGGGGGCAATCAGCCCCAGCATTTT

d_call: TRBD1
clone_size: .
v_call: TRBV6-5
j_call: TRBJ1-4
cdr3_aa: CASSNGQGIEKLFF
cdr3_nt: TGTGCCAGCAGCAACGGACAGGGGATCGAAAAACTGTTTTTT

d_call: TRBD1
clone_size: .
v_call: TRBV7-6
j_call: TRBJ1-1
cdr3_aa: CASSSSRGQGALDTEAFF
cdr3_nt: TGTGCCAGCAGCTCATCGCGGGGACAGGGGGCGCTAGACACTGAAGCTTTCTTT

d_call: .
clone_size: .
v_call: TRBV6-1
j_call: TRBJ1-4
cdr3_aa: CASSEFPGRSNEKLFF
cdr3_nt: TGTGCCAGCAGTGAATTTCCAGGGAGGTCTAATGAAAAACTGTTTTTT

d_call: .
clone_size: .
v_call: TRBV5-8
j_call: TRBJ1-5
cdr3_aa: CASSFEDQPQHF
cdr3_nt: TGTGCCAGCAGCTTCGAGGATCAGCCCCAGCATTTT

d_call: .
clone_size: .
v_call: TRBV7-8
j_call: TRBJ2-4
cdr3_aa: CASSLGQVENIQYF
cdr3_nt: TGTGCCAGCAGCTTAGGACAGGTGGAAAACATTCAGTACTTC

d_call: TRBD1
clone_size: .
v_call: TRBV19
j_call: TRBJ1-6
cdr3_aa: CASSGGQVAPLHF
cdr3_nt: TGTGCCAGTAGCGGCGGACAGGTGGCACCCCTCCACTTT

d_call: TRBD2
clone_size: .
v_call: TRBV10-1
j_call: TRBJ2-5
cdr3_aa: CQRGKETQYF
cdr3_nt: TGTCAGCGGGGAAAAGAGACCCAGTACTTC

d_call: .
clone_size: .
v_call: TRBV6-5
j_call: TRBJ2-7
cdr3_aa: CASTGDTYEQYF
cdr3_nt: TGTGCCAGCACCGGGGACACCTACGAGCAGTACTTC

d_call: .
clone_size: .
v_call: TRBV28
j_call: TRBJ1-1
cdr3_aa: CASSLGLWGADTEAFF
cdr3_nt: TGTGCCAGCAGTTTAGGGTTGTGGGGGGCAGACACTGAAGCTTTCTTT

d_call: TRBD1
clone_size: .
v_call: TRBV30
j_call: TRBJ2-7
cdr3_aa: CAWQGASYEQYF
cdr3_nt: TGTGCCTGGCAGGGGGCATCCTACGAGCAGTACTTC

d_call: TRBD1
clone_size: .
v_call: TRBV27
j_call: TRBJ2-1
cdr3_aa: CASTNRQGAYNEQFF
cdr3_nt: TGTGCCAGCACCAACCGTCAGGGGGCCTACAATGAGCAGTTCTTC

d_call: TRBD1
clone_size: .
v_call: TRBV7-2
j_call: TRBJ2-1
cdr3_aa: CASSSWDRPNEQFF
cdr3_nt: TGTGCCAGCAGCTCATGGGACAGGCCCAATGAGCAGTTCTTC

d_call: .
clone_size: .
v_call: TRBV7-2
j_call: TRBJ2-7
cdr3_aa: CASSPDGFYEQYF
cdr3_nt: TGTGCCAGCAGTCCGGACGGATTCTACGAGCAGTACTTC

d_call: TRBD2
clone_size: .
v_call: TRBV11-3
j_call: TRBJ2-3
cdr3_aa: CASSWTSGGARDTQYF
cdr3_nt: TGTGCCAGCAGCTGGACTAGCGGGGGGGCTCGAGATACGCAGTATTTT

d_call: .
clone_size: .
v_call: TRBV27
j_call: TRBJ2-5
cdr3_aa: CASSFIGSQETQYF
cdr3_nt: TGTGCCAGCAGTTTCATTGGGTCCCAAGAGACCCAGTACTTC

d_call: .
clone_size: .
v_call: TRBV18
j_call: TRBJ1-4
cdr3_aa: CATRARGTVTNEKLFF
cdr3_nt: TGTGCCACTCGCGCCCGGGGGACGGTGACTAATGAAAAACTGTTTTTT

d_call: .
clone_size: .
v_call: TRBV6-4
j_call: TRBJ1-1
cdr3_aa: CASSQRSLHISDTEAFF
cdr3_nt: TGTGCCAGCAGTCAACGGTCCCTTCACATCTCGGACACTGAAGCTTTCTTT

d_call: TRBD1
clone_size: .
v_call: TRBV4-3
j_call: TRBJ2-1
cdr3_aa: CASSQGLSGTGVDEQFF
cdr3_nt: TGCGCCAGCAGCCAAGGGCTATCCGGGACAGGGGTCGATGAGCAGTTCTTC

d_call: .
clone_size: .
v_call: TRBV2
j_call: TRBJ1-2
cdr3_aa: CASRPGTNYGYTF
cdr3_nt: TGTGCCAGCAGACCAGGGACAAACTATGGCTACACCTTC

d_call: .
clone_size: once
v_call: TRBV5-4
j_call: TRBJ2-3
cdr3_aa: CATRLGASTDTQYF
cdr3_nt: TGTGCCACTCGGTTGGGGGCAAGCACAGATACGCAGTATTTT

d_call: .
clone_size: once
v_call: TRBV11-2
j_call: TRBJ2-3
cdr3_aa: CASSPDASTDTQYF
cdr3_nt: TGTGCCAGCAGTCCGGACGCAAGCACAGATACGCAGTATTTT

d_call: TRBD1
clone_size: .
v_call: TRBV19
j_call: TRBJ1-6
cdr3_aa: CASSIKPTGSHSPLHF
cdr3_nt: TGTGCCAGTAGTATAAAACCGACAGGGTCCCATTCACCCCTCCACTTT

d_call: TRBD2
clone_size: once
v_call: TRBV7-9
j_call: TRBJ2-1
cdr3_aa: CASSSLAGGYNEQFF
cdr3_nt: TGTGCCAGCAGCTCCCTAGCGGGGGGTTACAATGAGCAGTTCTTC

d_call: TRBD2
clone_size: .
v_call: TRBV7-2
j_call: TRBJ2-4
cdr3_aa: CASSLGEVGGTAKNIQYF
cdr3_nt: TGTGCCAGCAGCTTAGGAGAGGTCGGGGGGACAGCCAAAAACATTCAGTACTTC

d_call: .
clone_size: .
v_call: TRBV18
j_call: TRBJ2-6
cdr3_aa: CASSLGSGANVLTF
cdr3_nt: TGTGCCAGCTCACTCGGCTCTGGGGCCAACGTCCTGACTTTC

d_call: TRBD1
clone_size: .
v_call: TRBV5-1
j_call: TRBJ2-7
cdr3_aa: CASSFGTGAGYEQYF
cdr3_nt: TGCGCCAGCAGCTTTGGGACAGGGGCGGGCTACGAGCAGTACTTC

d_call: TRBD1
clone_size: .
v_call: TRBV29-1
j_call: TRBJ1-1
cdr3_aa: CSSYRGVREAFF
cdr3_nt: TGCAGCTCCTACAGGGGAGTAAGGGAAGCTTTCTTT

d_call: .
clone_size: .
v_call: TRBV6-1
j_call: TRBJ1-2
cdr3_aa: CASRSAGTFGYTF
cdr3_nt: TGTGCCAGCAGATCCGCCGGGACCTTTGGCTACACCTTC

d_call: TRBD1
clone_size: few
v_call: TRBV18
j_call: TRBJ2-3
cdr3_aa: CASSLQGALTDTQYF
cdr3_nt: TGTGCCAGCTCACTACAGGGGGCCCTGACAGATACGCAGTATTTT

d_call: TRBD1
clone_size: few
v_call: TRBV7-2
j_call: TRBJ1-4
cdr3_aa: CASSLSPGGRGEKLFF
cdr3_nt: TGTGCCAGCAGCTTATCTCCAGGGGGGCGTGGGGAAAAACTGTTTTTT

d_call: TRBD2
clone_size: .
v_call: TRBV7-2
j_call: TRBJ2-5
cdr3_aa: CASSLGGLAAETQYF
cdr3_nt: TGTGCCAGCAGCTTAGGTGGACTAGCGGCGGAGACCCAGTACTTC

d_call: .
clone_size: .
v_call: TRBV7-9
j_call: TRBJ2-3
cdr3_aa: CASSLAGLHTQYF
cdr3_nt: TGTGCCAGCAGCTTAGCCGGACTCCATACGCAGTATTTT

d_call: .
clone_size: .
v_call: TRBV11-1
j_call: TRBJ2-2
cdr3_aa: CASSPMEEWTGELFF
cdr3_nt: TGTGCCAGCAGCCCCATGGAGGAATGGACCGGGGAGCTGTTTTTT

d_call: TRBD1
clone_size: .
v_call: TRBV7-3
j_call: TRBJ1-2
cdr3_aa: CASSTMGTDGYTF
cdr3_nt: TGTGCCAGCAGCACAATGGGGACAGATGGCTACACCTTC

d_call: .
clone_size: .
v_call: TRBV6-6
j_call: TRBJ2-5
cdr3_aa: CASALQDQGATQYF
cdr3_nt: TGTGCCAGCGCCCTACAAGACCAAGGGGCGACCCAGTACTTC

d_call: TRBD1
clone_size: .
v_call: TRBV7-8
j_call: TRBJ1-3
cdr3_aa: CASSFRQGAAGNTIYF
cdr3_nt: TGTGCCAGCAGCTTCCGGCAGGGGGCAGCTGGAAACACCATATATTTT

d_call: TRBD2
clone_size: once
v_call: TRBV2
j_call: TRBJ2-2
cdr3_aa: CASSETGGTGELFF
cdr3_nt: TGTGCCAGCAGTGAGACGGGGGGCACCGGGGAGCTGTTTTTT